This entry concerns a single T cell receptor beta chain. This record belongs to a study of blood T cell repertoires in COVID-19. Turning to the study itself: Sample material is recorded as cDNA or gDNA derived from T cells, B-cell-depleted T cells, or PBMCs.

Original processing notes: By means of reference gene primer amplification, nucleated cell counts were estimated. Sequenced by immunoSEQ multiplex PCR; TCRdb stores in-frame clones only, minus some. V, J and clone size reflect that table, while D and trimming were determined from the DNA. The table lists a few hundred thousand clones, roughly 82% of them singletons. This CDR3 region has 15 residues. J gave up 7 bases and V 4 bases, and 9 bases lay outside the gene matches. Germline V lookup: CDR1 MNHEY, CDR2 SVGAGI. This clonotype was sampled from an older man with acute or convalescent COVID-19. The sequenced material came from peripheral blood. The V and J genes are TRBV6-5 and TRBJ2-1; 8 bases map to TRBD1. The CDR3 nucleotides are TGTGCCAGCAGTTCCCCCGGACAGGGAGAGAATGAGCAGTTCTTC. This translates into CASSSPGQGENEQFF.